This record concerns one TCR beta chain sequence. This specimen comes from a study of blood T cell repertoires in COVID-19. Study context: Sites in the United States, Italy and Spain provided acute and convalescent COVID-19 samples.

Data came from immunoSEQ multiplex PCR; TCRdb stores just in-frame clones and leaves some out. The sample comprises 150,000 to 200,000 clones, roughly 77% of which are singletons, and under 7% rests with the top ten. The sequenced sample was peripheral blood. The clonotype comes from a middle-aged woman with COVID-19, enrolled during active disease.

CDR3 loop: CASSPQQGNTEAFF. The CDR3 region has the DNA TGTGCCAGCAGCCCTCAACAGGGGAACACTGAAGCTTTCTTT. This rearrangement joins TRBV7-9 to TRBJ1-1; D is perhaps TRBD1 (6 bases). V dropped 5 bases and J dropped 1 base, with 11 bases sitting between them. Germline CDR1 SEHNR, CDR2 FQNEAQ (reference sequence). The CDR3 is 14 residues long.